This T cell receptor (beta chain) was identified in a study of radiation and T cells in renal cell carcinoma (dated by TCRdb to about 2020). Notes on the research overall: TCR beta sequencing covered some 55 samples in total, comprising approximately 26 tumors and around 27 peripheral blood samples. In the approximately 53 samples combined, some 4 million unique CDR3 nucleotide sequences were found, encoding 2.5 million or so unique CDR3 amino acid sequences.

Including cysteine and phenylalanine, the CDR3 has 17 amino acids. The retained sequence is limited to the CDR3, 51 bases, with the frame set at the first base. From a lookup of the germline V gene, CDR1 and CDR2 are SGHRS and YFSETQ. Trimming takes 4 bases off V and 3 bases off J; junction bases not matched to a gene: 13. Study-wide conclusions, independent of this receptor: TCR clonality was higher in irradiated tumors than in controls, as the top 100 clonotypes made up an average of about 54% of the repertoire in irradiated tumors compared with about 40% in nephrectomy-only tumors. Top tumor clonotypes rose in blood from baseline to 2 weeks post-radiation, then contracted by 4 weeks, suggesting transient expansion of tumor-resident clones. With a single-armed trial design, the study had no way to address how radiation dose or scheduling affects the TCR repertoire. A greater number of dominant CDR3 motifs was detected in irradiated tumors than in control tumors, and a larger share of the repertoire was occupied by these motifs in irradiated tumors than in control tumors. Because pretreatment tumor biopsies were not available, the baseline intratumoral presence of clonotypes could not be determined. Intratumoral heterogeneity went uncaptured because the only tumor material available was small regions of about 1 g.

What the time point label conveys for this sample: tumor resected at nephrectomy. The sample's treatment or condition label is to be understood as: 15 Gy SBRT to primary tumor, nephrectomy 4 weeks later. The samples were drawn from a clinical trial, where primary renal cell carcinomas were treated with 15 Gy of stereotactic body radiation therapy and then removed by nephrectomy 4 weeks afterward. Every patient's renal cell carcinoma showed clear cell pathology. Tumor processing involved mechanical dissociation, digestion with collagenase/hyaluronidase at 37 degrees C, handling in gentleMACS C tubes, and storage in liquid nitrogen. The QIAamp DNA Blood Mini Kit (Qiagen) was used to prepare genomic DNA for TCR sequencing. The analyses included only samples that passed all quality control checks. TCR beta libraries were generated from genomic DNA with the immunoSEQ kit, following the manufacturer's recommendations. Library preparation used a first multiplex PCR with proprietary primers, then a second PCR adding unique barcodes, with bead cleanups after each round. Each sample batch included a kit-provided positive control reaction and a negative control reaction. The final libraries were assessed on an Agilent 4200 TapeStation D1000 ScreenTape, pooled by volume, and quantified by qPCR. Sequencing was performed on an Illumina NextSeq500 using a MidOutput 150-cycle cartridge, with 156 Read1 cycles, 15 Index1 cycles, and the kit custom primers. The pooled library was loaded at approximately 0.95 pM with roughly 20% PhiX control spiked in. For the original study's pipeline: Vendor-processed data were analyzed in R, and a clonotype was defined as all T cells sharing the same CDR3 nucleotide sequence. In the clone abundance analyses, frequencies were normalized to the 10,000 most abundant clones in each sample. Before analysis, public T cell clones were removed, and these numbered fewer than five per sample on average. The dominant motif analysis was done with ImmunoMap using the PAM10 matrix, a gap penalty of 30, and a homology threshold of 0.3, and motifs with a cumulative frequency of at least 0.01 were considered dominant. A difference in abundance of at least 32-fold between compartments was used to define tumor-enriched and baseline blood-enriched clonotypes. Similarity between tumor and blood repertoires was quantified using the Baroni-Urbani and Buser coefficient, and groups were compared with two-tailed Wilcoxon tests in R. The table comes from immuneACCESS by way of TCRdb, which keeps in-frame sequences with V and J called. Part of the clones is missing from these tables; in studies checked, under half for an unresolved V gene and the rest for unknown reasons. V, J and clone size are taken as reported in that table, and D and trimming were inferred from the DNA itself. A total of under 20,000 clones appear in this sample, roughly 62% of them only once. Together, the top ten hold roughly an eighth of the sample.

Concerning this clone itself: Its recognized antigen is unknown. Qualities for individual bases were not recorded, and no much larger clone is one base off.

The receptor comes from a woman aged 70-85 years with renal cell carcinoma. Sequenced here: tumor tissue, sampled from a patient whose treatment included radiotherapy and nephrectomy. This chain is built from TRBV5-1 and TRBJ2-1; 7 bases in the junction line up with TRBD1. The encoded CDR3 is CASSTLPGGPNYNEQFF. The nucleotides are TGCGCCAGCAGCACCCTGCCAGGGGGACCCAACTACAATGAGCAGTTCTTC.